A single sample gave rise to the 17 T cell receptor beta chains below, sequenced in a study of shared clonotypes between healthy human individuals. Sequenced by immunoSEQ multiplex PCR; TCRdb stores in-frame clones only, minus some. The sample carries approximately 1.9 million clones, roughly 95% recorded once. Terminally differentiated effector memory CD45RA+ cells were excluded from the naive CD8 cells, which were CD45RO-negative and positively selected for CCR7. Sequenced input: naive CD8+ T cells from PBMCs. The origin of the receptors is a man aged 18 to 29 in good health. Some clones in this sample may be carry-over from other donors' samples.

The chain carries TRBV29-1 and TRBJ2-1, with D possibly matching TRBD2 (6 bases). The germline CDR1 and CDR2 sequences are SQVTM and ANQGSEA. This CDR3 comprises 13 residues. Between the trimmed V and J ends, which lost 5 bases and 5 bases, there was a span of 13 bases. CDR3: CSVYGSGDNEQFF. In DNA form, the CDR3 reads TGCAGCGTTTACGGGAGTGGGGACAATGAGCAGTTCTTC.

The table lists this clone with a few counts. The gene calls are TRBV27 and TRBJ2-7; TRBD2 matches 8 bases. The CDR3 has 15 residues. Germline values: CDR1 MNHEY, CDR2 SMNVEV (reference sequence). V gave up 4 bases and J gave up 4 bases; unmatched junction bases: 9. CDR3 sequence: CASSWGDSGAYEQYF. The DNA for the CDR3 is TGTGCCAGCAGTTGGGGTGATAGCGGGGCTTACGAGCAGTACTTC.

Turning to this clone: Other nucleotide sequences in the sample specify the same CDR3. The rearrangement uses TRBV29-1 and TRBJ1-1; D remains unclear. Trimming pared 4 bases from V and 1 base from J, leaving 7 bases between. CDR1 and CDR2 from the germline V gene are SQVTM and ANQGSEA. This CDR3 spans 12 amino acids. The DNA for the CDR3 is TGCAGCGTTGTTGGCCAGAACACTGAAGCTTTCTTT. This codes for CSVVGQNTEAFF.

With regard to this clone: This CDR3 is also generated by other DNA sequences in the sample. DNA of the CDR3: TGTGCCAGCAGTTACTCGGGTGCCTACGAGCAGTACTTC. As protein: CASSYSGAYEQYF. The chain combines TRBV6-5 with TRBJ2-5, with D hard to call. The end of the DNA is better explained by TRBJ2-7, so the J call may be wrong. The V gene's germline CDR1 is MNHEY and CDR2 SVGAGI. CDR3 size: 13 residues.

The chain employs TRBV7-8 and TRBJ1-2; D possibly corresponds to TRBD1 (5 bases). Germline V gene data show CDR1 as SGHVS and CDR2 as FQNEAQ. Between the trimmed V and J ends, which lost 10 bases and 5 bases, there was a span of 20 bases. This CDR3 has 14 amino acids. CDR3 sequence (DNA): TGTGCCACCGGTGGGACTCTTGGCTGGTATGGCTACACCTTC. It codes for CATGGTLGWYGYTF.

The chain recombines TRBV9 with TRBJ2-2, with 8 bases matching TRBD1. CDR3 length: 16 residues. The trim removed 2 bases at V and 4 bases at J, leaving 7 bases unmatched. The germline gives CDR1 SGDLS, CDR2 YYNGEE. The CDR3 coding sequence is TGTGCCAGCAGCGTCACGACAGGGGCGGGCACCGGGGAGCTGTTTTTT. Its protein product is CASSVTTGAGTGELFF.

The gene calls are TRBV27 and TRBJ2-7; D call uncertain. The CDR3 is made up of 13 amino acids. V shed 6 bases and J shed 3 bases, with 12 bases lying between them. Germline lookup yields CDR1 MNHEY and CDR2 SMNVEV (reference sequence). CDR3 nucleotides: TGTGCCAGCAGCTCCCTTTTGGGCTACGAGCAGTACTTC. Residues: CASSSLLGYEQYF.

The V call is TRBV19, the J call TRBJ1-5; no reliable D call. Looked up from germline, CDR1 is LNHDA and CDR2 is SQIVND (reference sequence). Trimming left V 7 bases short and J 8 bases short, with 21 bases between. The CDR3 totals 15 residues. The CDR3 nucleotides read TGTGCCAGTACCCCCTCCCGGGGTTCCTTCGAGCCCCAGCATTTT. Translating gives CASTPSRGSFEPQHF. Drawing the rest from reference TRBV19 and TRBJ1-5, the complete variable domain is DGGITQSPKYLFRKEGQNVTLSCEQNLNHDAMYWYRQDPGQGLRLIYYSQIVNDFQKGDIAEGYSVSREKKESFPLTVTSAQKNPTAFYLCASTPSRGSFEPQHFGDGTRLSIL.

The chain couples TRBV4-1 to TRBJ1-2; D is ambiguous. The CDR3 extends over 12 amino acids. Trimming took 0 bases from V and 6 from J, leaving 5 bases between them. Germline CDR1 is MGHRA and CDR2 is YSYEKL. The CDR3, as DNA: TGCGCCAGCAGCCAAGAGGGCGATGGCTACACCTTC. Translated, it gives CASSQEGDGYTF.

The rearrangement links TRBV9 to TRBJ2-1, with 8 bases fitting TRBD2. There are 14 residues in the CDR3. Germline CDR1 and CDR2: SGDLS and YYNGEE. The V and J ends lost 4 bases and 8 bases, in that order; junction bases with no gene match: 8. Here the CDR3 reads CASSPGGQGYEQFF. CDR3 sequence (DNA): TGTGCCAGCAGCCCGGGGGGGCAGGGCTATGAGCAGTTCTTC.

The rearrangement links TRBV7-9 to TRBJ1-3, with D unclear. This CDR3 comprises 16 residues. Germline V lookup: CDR1 SEHNR, CDR2 FQNEAQ (reference sequence). V shed 1 base and J shed 11 bases, with 21 bases lying between them. The CDR3 here is CASSLGEAGPVGPIYF. The CDR3 DNA is TGTGCCAGCAGCTTAGGGGAGGCGGGCCCAGTCGGACCCATATATTTT.

The V gene is TRBV7-9, the J gene TRBJ2-2; no clear D gene. Germline CDR1 and CDR2: SEHNR and FQNEAQ (reference sequence). CDR3 length equals 14 residues. V lost 1 base and J 5 bases, leaving 8 bases between the germline ends. CDR3 loop: CASSLVRATGELFF. CDR3 DNA: TGTGCCAGCAGCTTAGTGCGTGCTACCGGGGAGCTGTTTTTT.

This clone showed up just once. This chain links TRBV5-4 with TRBJ1-1, with unresolved D. The CDR3 sequence is 15 residues long. Trimming took 4 bases from V and 0 from J, leaving 13 bases between them. Looked up from germline, CDR1 is SGHNT and CDR2 is YYREEE (reference sequence). The CDR3 sequence: CASSPGRVMNTEAFF. The DNA for the CDR3 is TGTGCCAGCAGCCCGGGGAGGGTCATGAACACTGAAGCTTTCTTT.

The CDR3 DNA sequence: TGTGCCAGCAGCGACCCGGGACTAGCGGGAGGGCCTGGGACAGATACGCAGTATTTT. It is translated as CASSDPGLAGGPGTDTQYF. The V call is TRBV9, the J call TRBJ2-3; 16 nucleotides line up with TRBD2. Germline CDR1 is SGDLS and CDR2 is YYNGEE. The V and J ends lost 3 bases and 3 bases, in that order; junction bases with no gene match: 10. This CDR3 has 19 residues. The full variable domain, its missing parts supplied by reference TRBV9 and TRBJ2-3, is DSGVTQTPKHLITATGQRVTLRCSPRSGDLSVYWYQQSLDQGLQFLIQYYNGEERAKGNILERFSAQQFPDLHSELNLSSLELGDSALYFCASSDPGLAGGPGTDTQYFGPGTRLTVL.

CDR3 region: CASSLSFATNEKLFF. The CDR3 DNA sequence: TGTGCCAGCAGCTTAAGCTTTGCGACTAATGAAAAACTGTTTTTT. This chain connects TRBV13 to TRBJ1-4; no firm D call. Germline V gene data show CDR1 as PRHDT and CDR2 as FYEKMQ (reference sequence). The germline V and J ends were trimmed by 2 bases and 2 bases, with 9 bases remaining between them. There are 15 residues in the CDR3.

V is TRBV9 and J is TRBJ2-7, with 8 nucleotides matching TRBD1. CDR1 SGDLS and CDR2 YYNGEE come from the germline V gene. V was clipped by 4 bases and J by 6 bases; unmatched bases: 9. This CDR3 is 14 amino acids long. DNA for the CDR3: TGTGCCAGCAGCAACACAGGGGGTGGTGGCGAGCAGTACTTC. This sequence encodes CASSNTGGGGEQYF.

The chain combines TRBV5-6 with TRBJ1-4, with a possible D match to TRBD1 (5 bases). The germline gives CDR1 SGHDT, CDR2 YYEEEE. The CDR3 sequence is 16 residues long. V lost 4 bases, J lost 5 bases, and 18 bases lay in between. CDR3 bases: TGTGCCAGCAGCCGTAGCCAGGGACCGAGAAATGAAAAACTGTTTTTT. Translation gives CASSRSQGPRNEKLFF.